The clone carrying this T cell receptor beta chain is judged medium-sized. As to time point: patch test 1, 2 weeks after DPC sensitization. Sample treatment: therapeutic diphenylcyclopropenone sensitization with weekly scalp DPC. This specimen belongs to a study of human T cells and chemical hapten exposure. About the research overall: Sensitizing treatment utilized 2% DPC over a 2 cm by 2 cm portion of upper inner arm skin. Doses of diphenylcyclopropenone went to the patients' scalps weekly throughout the roughly 22-week study.

The CDR3 is 11 amino acids. Trimming removed 7 bases at V and 4 bases at J, with 7 bases between. From germline, CDR1 is SGHAT and CDR2 FQNNGV. Within the library, unique molecular identifiers were attached to each individual cDNA molecule. TCRdb passed the RACE reads through MiXCR, listing each CDR3 protein once. Here the sample spans some 15,000 distinct CDR3 sequences, less than 20% being singletons. Sample: whole blood, taken in connection with sensitization to the hapten diphenylcyclopropenone (DPC). The receptor was isolated from a woman aged 25 to 39 with alopecia areata. Some clones in this sample may be carry-over from other donors' samples. The rearrangement uses TRBV11-2 and TRBJ1-1; no definite D call. CDR3 loop: CASNLVTEAFF. The CDR3 nucleotides are TGTGCCAGCAACCTGGTCACTGAAGCTTTCTTT.